This T cell receptor (beta chain) comes out of a study of blood T cell repertoires in COVID-19. Across the whole study: COVID-19 samples, acute and convalescent, were from the United States, Italy and Spain.

Germline V CDR1 and CDR2: KGHSH, LQKENI. Losses at the gene ends were 3 bases for V and 5 bases for J; bases not matched to a gene: 3. This CDR3 has 13 residues. Original methodology: Amplification from reference gene primers served as the basis for estimated nucleated cell counts. The table came from immunoSEQ multiplex PCR; TCRdb's copy has only in-frame clones and leaves some out. For V, J and clone size, that table is used; D and trimming come from the DNA. The sample consists of about 150,000 clones, about three quarters of them appearing once. The receptor was isolated from an elderly man with acute or convalescent COVID-19. The rearrangement uses TRBV18 and TRBJ1-2; 7 bases are shared with TRBD1. Material for sequencing was peripheral blood. CDR3 amino acids: CASSPTGVYGYTF. The CDR3 DNA sequence: TGTGCCAGCTCACCTACAGGGGTTTATGGCTACACCTTC.